This T cell receptor beta chain was captured by sequencing in a study of blood T cells in healthy people across ages (dated by TCRdb to the mid-2010s). About the study as a whole: In model experiments, template switching captured about one uniquely barcoded TCR beta cDNA molecule for every two T cells. To avoid experimental bias, donors of different ages were spread randomly across the sequencing lanes. To track age-related changes in TCR beta repertoire diversity, the study relied on deep sequencing normalized with unique cDNA molecular identifiers. Using the same blood draw, the study looked at two additional independent replicas of 1 million unique cDNA reads for two donors, one aged 18 to 29 and the other aged 80 or older. Four age groups were formed from the donors: young (average roughly 16 years), middle-aged (approximately 39), aged (62) and long-lived (around 82). General study outcomes and caveats: Because the CMV infection status of the donors was unknown, age-related changes in expanded clonotypes may potentially have been confounded. There was a strong correlation between observed TCR beta diversity and the percentage of naive T cells measured by flow cytometry. Conclusive comparison of naive and antigen-experienced compartments was prevented by the profiling of bulk unsorted PBMCs. Estimates of total diversity from one million sequenced T cells were regarded as lower bounds and underestimates. Compared with the aged group, more naive CD4+ T cells, fewer expanded clones and increased TCR diversity were shown by the long-lived group, suggesting age selection. Observed TCR beta diversity per million T cells fell roughly linearly with age, and a significant reduction was already apparent by age roughly 40.

The 39 donors, aged about 6 to 100 years, were systemically healthy Caucasian individuals from Russia. Roughly 9 milliliters of peripheral blood were drawn from each donor into EDTA-treated Vacutainer tubes. Ficoll-Paque density-gradient centrifugation was used to isolate PBMCs, with at least 7 million per sample. Trizol reagent was used to extract total RNA from the PBMCs, yielding at least 5.5 micrograms per sample. The percentages of naive CD45RAhigh/CD27high T cells were determined by flow cytometry on a PBMC aliquot from every donor. This clonotype has a count of ten or more. There is no known antigen for this receptor. No much larger clone is present one base from it, and per-base qualities are unavailable. Libraries were built with 5' RACE. TCRdb shows the sequencer as Illumina HiSeq 2500. A second roughly 7 to 11 cycle PCR used a sample-barcoded 5' primer and a J-beta primer mix. A unique molecular identifier was introduced onto each TCR beta cDNA molecule by a template-switch 5' adaptor carrying 12 random nucleotides. At least 2.5 million CDR3-containing paired-end reads were obtained from each sample. All of the RNA was converted into first-strand cDNA using the Mint cDNA synthesis kit, with a TRBC-specific oligonucleotide serving as the primer. All cDNA was treated with uracil-DNA glycosylase and then went through a first 18-cycle PCR with the universal primers M1SS and BC2_uni_R. As for the authors' bioinformatics: Normalization of each sample was performed by random selection of 1 million high-quality reads, each carrying a distinct molecular identifier. Reads sharing molecular identifiers were discarded rather than binned into consensus sequences. MiTCR, run with a Q25 quality threshold and the strictest error-elimination algorithm, handled CDR3 identification, clonotype clustering and error correction. Lower-bound total TCR beta diversity was estimated with a nonparametric unseen species model using Euler transformation. TCRdb reworked the public reads: Q25 trimming with fastp, MiXCR clone assembly, productive beta chains retained. Records with the same CDR3 protein are collapsed into one entry carrying the most frequent genes and DNA. The V and J calls, along with clone size, are taken from TCRdb and not from the paper's own processing. This sample holds 590,000 or so distinct CDR3 sequences; roughly 31% were observed only once. About 15% of the sample is held by the ten biggest clonotypes.

Sample: blood. The receptor's source is a woman over 75 in good health.

The CDR3: CASSQESSGTAYGYTF. The sequenced DNA: TGCGCCAGCAGCCAAGAGAGTTCCGGGACAGCCTATGGCTACACCTTC. The chain employs TRBV4-1 and TRBJ1-2; the central 7 bases match TRBD1. From the cysteine up to the phenylalanine, the CDR3 has a length of 16 residues. Of all the DNA, just the CDR3 is kept, 48 bases in frame from base 1. CDR1 and CDR2 are read off the germline V gene as MGHRA and YSYEKL. Trimming removed 0 bases from V and 4 bases from J; the gene matches leave 8 bases unexplained.